The present T cell receptor (beta chain) was sequenced within a study of T cell responses to AZD1222 COVID-19 vaccine. Findings of the study overall: The donor cohort was predominantly white British with a female majority, and clonal diversity may have been underestimated.

As concerns this clone: Antigen: not known.

Generated by immunoSEQ multiplex PCR, the TCRdb table keeps only in-frame clones and is missing some. This table holds about 93,000 clones, 85% to 90% found once. The junction had 3 bases not matched to a gene; V was cut back by 3 bases and J by 5 bases. This CDR3 contains 15 residues. From germline, CDR1 is SGHTA and CDR2 FQGNSA. The receptor was derived from an adult in good health. V and J are TRBV7-2 and TRBJ2-3, with TRBD2 matching 12 bases. This sample comprised peripheral blood, obtained on day 0 of MenACWY control vaccination. CDR3 coding DNA: TGTGCCAGCAGCTTTCTAGCGGGGGGGCAAGATACGCAGTATTTT. Protein product: CASSFLAGGQDTQYF.